The 29 T cell receptor beta chains below were found in one sample sequenced in a study of identical twins. TCRdb reprocessed the 5' RACE reads via MiXCR and lists one record per CDR3 protein. The profile covers more than 200,000 distinct CDR3 sequences, with around a tenth appearing a single time and 4% to 6% taken by the ten largest. The source material was memory (CD45RO+) T cells sorted from blood. Receptor source: a woman aged 18 to 35 in good health.

This chain uses TRBV5-1 with TRBJ2-5; a weak D match, TRBD1 (5 bases). Per the germline V gene, CDR1 is SGHRS and CDR2 is YFSETQ. The CDR3 is 13 amino acids. V was clipped by 4 bases and J by 0 bases, with 7 bases between them. CDR3 bases: TGCGCCAGCAGCCCGGACAACCAAGAGACCCAGTACTTC. Translation gives CASSPDNQETQYF.

This clonotype was seen only a few times. V and J are TRBV20-1 and TRBJ2-5, with no clear D. The CDR3 consists of 13 residues. CDR1 DFQATT and CDR2 SNEGSKA come from the germline V gene (reference sequence). Trimming took off 3 bases at V and 13 bases at J, with 21 bases between the two ends. For the CDR3, the DNA is TGCAGTGCTAGCCCCCGTGGAGCGCCAATTCCGTACTTC. Residues: CSASPRGAPIPYF.

V and J are TRBV9 and TRBJ2-1; D is possibly TRBD2 (5 bases). CDR1 and CDR2 (germline): SGDLS, YYNGEE. Trimming left V 4 bases short and J 4 bases short, with 9 bases between. This CDR3 region has 13 residues. As DNA, the CDR3 is TGTGCCAGCAGCATACGGGGTTACAATGAGCAGTTCTTC. As protein: CASSIRGYNEQFF.

The chain has TRBV5-6 and TRBJ1-1; possibly TRBD1 for D (6 bases). There are 15 residues in the CDR3. The V gene's germline CDR1 is SGHDT and CDR2 YYEEEE. Trimming left V 3 bases short and J 4 bases short, with 16 bases between. Here the CDR3 DNA reads TGTGCCAGCAGCTCCCGGAGGGGGAGACGCACTGAAGCTTTCTTT. Translation: CASSSRRGRRTEAFF.

This clonotype was recorded many times. This rearrangement joins TRBV20-1 to TRBJ1-2; D is uncertain. The CDR3 has 12 amino acids. Trimming removed 7 bases at V and 0 bases at J, with 9 bases between. Germline CDR1 is DFQATT and CDR2 is SNEGSKA (reference sequence). The CDR3 nucleotides are TGCAGTGTCGTACACACTAACTATGGCTACACCTTC. This encodes CSVVHTNYGYTF.

This clonotype has at least ten counts. The chain joins TRBV5-5 to TRBJ1-1; D is undetermined. Germline V gives CDR1 SGHKS, CDR2 YYEKEE (reference sequence). The CDR3 consists of 14 residues. V was clipped by 6 bases and J by 1 base, with 13 bases between them. Written as DNA, the CDR3 is TGTGCCAGCACCCACCTCGACGGGAACACTGAAGCTTTCTTT. It specifies CASTHLDGNTEAFF.

This clonotype occurred a few times. The rearrangement joins TRBV18 to TRBJ2-3; no reliable D call. V was pared by 9 bases and J by 2 bases, with 6 bases between. The CDR3 covers 11 residues. Germline CDR1 and CDR2: KGHSH and LQKENI. DNA of the CDR3: TGTGCCAGTCGTACCACAGATACGCAGTATTTT. Translating it yields CASRTTDTQYF. Using reference TRBV18 and TRBJ2-3 for the parts outside the CDR3, the full variable domain is NAGVMQNPRHLVRRRGQEARLRCSPMKGHSHVYWYRQLPEEGLKFMVYLQKENIIDESGMPKERFSAEFPKEGPSILRIQQVVRGDSAAYFCASRTTDTQYFGPGTRLTVL.

The chain couples TRBV30 to TRBJ2-7, with 9 positions matching TRBD1. Trimming at V came to 1 base and at J to 4 bases, leaving 11 bases not matched to a gene. Germline assignment: CDR1 GTSNPN and CDR2 SVGIG (reference sequence). This CDR3 has 16 residues. CDR3 in DNA: TGTGCCTGGAGTGGAGGATCAGGGACAGGGTCTTACGAGCAGTACTTC. Its translation: CAWSGGSGTGSYEQYF.

The V and J genes are TRBV7-9 and TRBJ2-3, with 7 bases lining up with TRBD1. J gave up 0 bases and V 4 bases, and 4 bases lay outside the gene matches. This CDR3 has 15 amino acids. CDR1 SEHNR and CDR2 FQNEAQ come from the germline V gene (reference sequence). CDR3 coding DNA: TGTGCCAGCAGCTCACAGGGGTCTAGCACAGATACGCAGTATTTT. Translating gives CASSSQGSSTDTQYF.

This clonotype was counted a few times. The chain employs TRBV2 and TRBJ2-7, with D perhaps matching TRBD1 (6 bases). The germline V gene has CDR1 SNHLY and CDR2 FYNNEI. CDR3 length: 13 amino acids. V lost 5 bases and J 6 bases, leaving 14 bases between the germline ends. The CDR3 coding sequence is TGTGCCAGCAGTCTGGACAGAGTGGGCGAGCAGTACTTC. Translating gives CASSLDRVGEQYF.

This clonotype was counted between two and nine times. J is TRBJ1-2 and V is TRBV2; D might be TRBD1 (6 bases). Per germline, CDR1 SNHLY and CDR2 FYNNEI. The V gene lost 6 bases and the J gene lost 8 bases, with 13 bases spanning the gap. The CDR3 contains 12 residues. The CDR3 region has the DNA TGTGCCAGCAGGCTGACACAGGGAGGCTACACCTTC. This codes for CASRLTQGGYTF.

In this sample, this clonotype turned up many times. The chain links TRBV5-6 to TRBJ2-5; tentatively, D is TRBD1 (5 bases). The CDR3 is made up of 14 amino acids. V lost 4 bases and J lost 1, with 11 bases in between. CDR1 SGHDT and CDR2 YYEEEE come from the germline V gene. CDR3 nucleotide sequence: TGTGCCAGCAGCCAAAGGGGTTCCCAAGAGACCCAGTACTTC. It codes for CASSQRGSQETQYF.

This clonotype has at least ten counts. The chain couples TRBV6-1 to TRBJ2-7; TRBD1 matches at 9 bases. This CDR3 is built from 14 residues. The J segment lost 3 bases and the V segment lost 6 bases, leaving 6 bases of the junction unmatched. Germline V gene sequence: CDR1 MNHNS, CDR2 SASEGT. CDR3 in DNA: TGTGCCAGCAGATCCCCGGGACAGGGCTACGAGCAGTACTTC. This sequence encodes CASRSPGQGYEQYF.

In this sample, this clonotype turned up many times. This sequence joins TRBV10-3 and TRBJ1-5; D is unresolved. V shed 3 bases and J shed 0 bases, with 6 bases lying between them. The germline gives CDR1 ENHRY, CDR2 SYGVKD. This CDR3 region has 14 residues. The CDR3 DNA is TGTGCCATCAGTGATTTAAATAGCAATCAGCCCCAGCATTTT. This gives the protein CAISDLNSNQPQHF.

The rearrangement uses TRBV6-2 or TRBV6-3 and TRBJ1-4; D is unclear. The CDR3 length is 14 residues. V was shortened by 2 bases and J by 8 bases, with 12 bases between the two germline ends. Germline V gene data show CDR1 as MNHEY and CDR2 as SVGEGT. The CDR3 DNA reads as TGTGCCAGCAGTTACGCTGCGTACAACGAAAAACTGTTTTTT. It codes for CASSYAAYNEKLFF.

This clonotype was detected only a few times. The V gene is TRBV20-1, the J gene TRBJ2-3; possibly TRBD2 for D (5 bases). This CDR3 comprises 16 residues. Trimming pared 0 bases from V and 0 bases from J, leaving 13 bases between. Germline lookup yields CDR1 DFQATT and CDR2 SNEGSKA (reference sequence). CDR3 bases: TGCAGTGCTAGAGATAGTGGCGGGTCAAGCACAGATACGCAGTATTTT. Translation: CSARDSGGSSTDTQYF.

At least ten counts were recorded for this clonotype. The chain combines TRBV27 with TRBJ2-7; no definite D call. The CDR3 is made up of 12 amino acids. The V gene's germline CDR1 is MNHEY and CDR2 SMNVEV (reference sequence). In DNA, the CDR3 is TGTGACGTTCCAGCGAACCCCTACGAGCAGTACTTC. Amino acids: CDVPANPYEQYF.

The chain combines TRBV7-2 with TRBJ2-4, with 11 positions matching TRBD2. V lost 2 bases, J lost 4 bases, and 4 bases stayed unmatched. CDR1 is SGHTA and CDR2 is FQGNSA in the germline V gene. This CDR3 region has 16 residues. The CDR3 DNA reads as TGTGCCAGCAGCTTACGGCGGACTAGCGGGAAAAACATTCAGTACTTC. Protein product: CASSLRRTSGKNIQYF.

This clonotype was observed at least ten times. The chain recombines TRBV12-3 or TRBV12-4 with TRBJ1-4, with 9 bases that match TRBD1. This CDR3 has 15 amino acids. V was pared by 0 bases and J by 7 bases, with 3 bases of the junction left unmatched. This CDR3 reads CASSLAGGQGEKLFF. CDR3 in DNA: TGTGCCAGCAGTTTAGCCGGGGGACAGGGTGAAAAACTGTTTTTT.

This clonotype was detected only a few times. The chain is built from TRBV5-4 and TRBJ2-3; 7 bases are shared with TRBD2. This CDR3 is built from 21 residues. J lost 0 bases, V lost 4 bases, and 23 bases had no gene match. From germline, CDR1 is SGHNT and CDR2 YYREEE (reference sequence). The CDR3 DNA sequence: TGTGCCAGCAGCCTTGGAAGGGGTAGCGGGCGACCGGGTTCTAGCACAGATACGCAGTATTTT. This translates into CASSLGRGSGRPGSSTDTQYF.

This clonotype was observed at least ten times. The V call is TRBV2, the J call TRBJ2-3; TRBD1 aligns across 10 bases. In germline, CDR1 is SNHLY, CDR2 FYNNEI. V lost 5 bases to trimming and J lost 1 base; unmatched junction nucleotides: 3. The CDR3 contains 15 residues. This chain's CDR3 is CASSWDRGGTDTQYF. The CDR3 DNA reads TGTGCCAGCAGTTGGGACAGGGGAGGCACAGATACGCAGTATTTT.

The chain links TRBV12-3 or TRBV12-4 to TRBJ2-2, with 7 bases fitting TRBD2. This CDR3 spans 16 amino acids. With 10 bases clipped from V and 7 bases from J, the junction kept 18 bases outside the gene matches. CDR3 DNA: TGTGCCACCGGGGGTGCTAGCGGCCTCTCTGGCGGGGAGCTGTTTTTT. It encodes CATGGASGLSGGELFF.

A few counts support this clonotype. The rearrangement joins TRBV29-1 to TRBJ2-7, with D perhaps TRBD2 (7 bases). Trimming left V 7 bases short and J 7 bases short, with 20 bases between. Germline V gene sequence: CDR1 SQVTM, CDR2 ANQGSEA. The length of the CDR3 is 13 residues. The CDR3 region has the DNA TGCAGCGCCCGACCCGGGGGGCAAGGAGAGCAGTACTTC. It codes for CSARPGGQGEQYF.

The sample holds many counts of this clonotype. This chain links TRBV20-1 with TRBJ2-2; D possibly matches TRBD1 or TRBD2 (6 bases each). Germline-derived CDR1 and CDR2 are DFQATT and SNEGSKA (reference sequence). The ends were cut back, 4 bases at V and 6 bases at J, with 12 bases in the middle. The CDR3 spans 13 residues. CDR3 protein: CSATSRGAGELFF. The CDR3 DNA reads TGCAGTGCTACTTCTAGGGGGGCCGGGGAGCTGTTTTTT.

The chain joins TRBV6-1 to TRBJ2-7; D is ambiguous. Germline V gene sequence: CDR1 MNHNS, CDR2 SASEGT. The CDR3 has 12 residues. The V end lost 6 bases, the J end lost 5 bases, and 11 bases lay between the germline ends. The CDR3 sequence is CASRWQVNEQYF. The DNA for the CDR3 is TGTGCCAGCAGGTGGCAGGTAAACGAGCAGTACTTC.

A few counts support this clonotype. This chain connects TRBV20-1 to TRBJ2-3; weak D call: TRBD1 (6 bases). Germline values: CDR1 DFQATT, CDR2 SNEGSKA (reference sequence). This CDR3 spans 15 amino acids. Trimming cost V 6 bases and J 5 bases, with 21 bases left between them. For the CDR3, the DNA is TGCAGTGCGCCGGGACAACTTTCCTTCGTAGATACGCAGTATTTT. Its translation is CSAPGQLSFVDTQYF.

This clonotype was recorded a few times. The germline gene is not matched at one end of the junction; a read error may be the cause. The CDR3 DNA sequence: TGTGCCGGCAGATCGGCCGGAGATACGCAGTATTTT. Protein: CAGRSAGDTQYF. This sequence joins TRBV12-3 or TRBV12-4 and TRBJ2-3; D remains ambiguous. The CDR3 is 12 amino acids.

The genes are TRBV21-1 and TRBJ2-1; the table's TRBD1 call for D was not verified on the DNA. TRBV21-1 is a pseudogene locus. The CDR3 consists of 16 residues. CDR3 sequence (DNA): TGTGCCAGCAGCAAATCTAGGACAGGGAAAGGGTATGAGCAGTTCTTC. Protein: CASSKSRTGKGYEQFF.

The chain carries TRBV27 and TRBJ2-7; 7 bases fit TRBD2. This CDR3 has 14 amino acids. CDR1 and CDR2 from the germline V gene are MNHEY and SMNVEV (reference sequence). Trimming at V came to 6 bases and at J to 0 bases, leaving 5 bases not matched to a gene. The CDR3 DNA reads as TGTGCCAGCAGCCGCCGGACTAGCTCCTACGAGCAGTACTTC. It specifies CASSRRTSSYEQYF.